The 25 T cell receptor beta chains listed next were all sequenced from one sample in a study of radiotherapy plus CTLA-4 blockade in lung cancer. Sequenced by immunoSEQ multiplex PCR; TCRdb stores in-frame clones only, minus some. The sample comprises about 59,000 clones, just under 85% of which are singletons, and about 6.1% rests with the top ten. Sequencing was performed on peripheral blood, taken from a patient treated with radiotherapy plus ipilimumab. These receptors all stem from a human donor with non-small cell lung cancer whose response to radiotherapy plus ipilimumab could not be evaluated.

The chain combines TRBV7-2 with TRBJ2-6; D possibly corresponds to TRBD1 (6 bases). CDR3 size: 16 residues. Germline CDR1 is SGHTA and CDR2 is FQGNSA. V gave up 5 bases and J gave up 1 base, with 12 bases separating them. The CDR3 reads CASSVNRDSGANVLTF. As DNA, the CDR3 is TGTGCCAGCAGCGTTAACAGGGATTCTGGGGCCAACGTCCTGACTTTC.

The chain couples TRBV5-4 to TRBJ2-5; 7 bases line up with TRBD2. The J call is doubtful: the DNA matches TRBJ2-7 better. Germline V lookup: CDR1 SGHNT, CDR2 YYREEE (reference sequence). The CDR3 is made up of 13 amino acids. The CDR3 nucleotides are TGTGCCAGCAGTCCGGGGGGTTCCTACGAGCAGTACTTC. Translated, it gives CASSPGGSYEQYF.

V gene TRBV6-5 combines with J gene TRBJ1-1; 7 nucleotides line up with TRBD1. The germline V gene has CDR1 MNHEY and CDR2 SVGAGI. This CDR3 has 14 residues. J gave up 0 bases and V 6 bases, and 4 bases lay outside the gene matches. This chain's CDR3 is CASRETGMNTEAFF. CDR3 sequence (DNA): TGTGCCAGCAGAGAGACAGGGATGAACACTGAAGCTTTCTTT.

The gene calls are TRBV7-9 and TRBJ2-1; TRBD2 agrees at 9 bases. The CDR3 loop spans 15 amino acids. Germline loops: CDR1 SEHNR, CDR2 FQNEAQ (reference sequence). The J segment lost 3 bases and the V segment lost 3 bases, leaving 3 bases of the junction unmatched. The CDR3 here is CASSFQRGDYNEQFF. The CDR3 DNA reads as TGTGCCAGCAGCTTTCAGCGGGGGGACTACAATGAGCAGTTCTTC.

This sequence joins TRBV6-1 and TRBJ2-5; unclear D gene. The J call is in doubt because the DNA end fits TRBJ2-7 better. The germline V gene has CDR1 MNHNS and CDR2 SASEGT. The CDR3 totals 12 residues. CDR3 sequence (DNA): TGTGCCAGCGCTGCGTCCCTCTACGAGCAGTACTTC. It specifies CASAASLYEQYF.

The chain carries TRBV7-2 and TRBJ1-1; 9 positions match TRBD1. The CDR3 is 16 amino acids. Germline V gene sequence: CDR1 SGHTA, CDR2 FQGNSA. Germline trimming cut 5 bases from V and 0 bases from J; bases unmatched to any gene: 7. CDR3 region: CASSPRNRGLNTEAFF. The DNA of the CDR3 is TGTGCCAGCAGCCCCAGAAACAGGGGGCTGAACACTGAAGCTTTCTTT.

The V gene is TRBV11-2, the J gene TRBJ2-7, with 7 positions matching TRBD1. The CDR3 runs 14 residues. Losses at the gene ends were 4 bases for V and 3 bases for J; bases not matched to a gene: 6. The germline CDR1 and CDR2 sequences are SGHAT and FQNNGV. CDR3 protein: CASSSRQGVYEQYF. For the CDR3, the DNA is TGTGCCAGCAGCTCGAGACAGGGCGTCTACGAGCAGTACTTC.

This clone was seen only a few times. The chain is built from TRBV28 and TRBJ2-7, with 8 bases lining up with TRBD2. V lost 7 bases and J lost 5; bases outside the gene matches: 10. This CDR3 has 14 amino acids. The germline CDR1 and CDR2 sequences are MDHEN and SYDVKM. CDR3 in amino acids: CASTLGLAGNEQYF. The CDR3 DNA follows: TGTGCCAGCACCCTAGGGCTAGCGGGTAACGAGCAGTACTTC.

This chain connects TRBV7-9 to TRBJ2-5, with 9 positions matching TRBD1. CDR3 length: 16 residues. With V trimmed by 4 bases and J by 5 bases, 11 bases remained unmatched. Germline CDR1 and CDR2: SEHNR and FQNEAQ (reference sequence). CDR3 sequence (DNA): TGTGCCAGCAGCTCTCTTGGCCGCGGACAGGGGGAGACCCAGTACTTC. Amino acids: CASSSLGRGQGETQYF.

This clone was found once. J is TRBJ1-4 and V is TRBV7-2; 9 bases fit TRBD1. J gave up 2 bases and V 5 bases, and 12 bases lay outside the gene matches. There are 18 residues in the CDR3. The V gene's germline CDR1 is SGHTA and CDR2 FQGNSA. CDR3 bases: TGTGCCAGCAGCGGAATTACAGGGGGCTTATGGACTAATGAAAAACTGTTTTTT. The encoded protein is CASSGITGGLWTNEKLFF. The whole variable domain, filled in from reference TRBV7-2 and TRBJ1-4, reads GAGVSQSPSNKVTEKGKDVELRCDPISGHTALYWYRQSLGQGLEFLIYFQGNSAPDKSGLPSDRFSAERTGGSVSTLTIQRTQQEDSAVYLCASSGITGGLWTNEKLFFGSGTQLSVL.

The chain combines TRBV19 with TRBJ1-2; D is possibly TRBD1 (5 bases). Germline V lookup: CDR1 LNHDA, CDR2 SQIVND (reference sequence). V lost 1 base and J 5 bases, leaving 5 bases between the germline ends. The CDR3 runs to 12 residues. CDR3 nucleotide sequence: TGTGCCAGTAGTATAGCAGGGTATGGCTACACCTTC. Translated, it gives CASSIAGYGYTF.

This chain connects TRBV5-4 to TRBJ1-2; the match to TRBD1 covers 9 bases. Per germline, CDR1 SGHNT and CDR2 YYREEE (reference sequence). There are 16 residues in the CDR3. The J segment lost 4 bases and the V segment lost 0 bases, leaving 7 bases of the junction unmatched. The CDR3 nucleotides read TGTGCCAGCAGCTTGGGGGGGACAGGGTCTACCTATGGCTACACCTTC. Amino acids: CASSLGGTGSTYGYTF.

The CDR3 DNA reads as TGTGCCAGTAGTATAGAGCCCCAGGGGGCCTACAATGAGCAGTTCTTC. Translated, it gives CASSIEPQGAYNEQFF. The gene calls are TRBV19 and TRBJ2-1; 7 nucleotides agree with TRBD1. In germline, CDR1 is LNHDA, CDR2 SQIVND (reference sequence). V dropped 0 bases and J dropped 2; count of bases not matched to a gene: 4. This CDR3 has 16 residues.

The chain is built from TRBV28 and TRBJ1-5; TRBD1 matches 7 bases. The CDR3 runs to 14 residues. Losses at the gene ends were 5 bases for V and 0 bases for J; bases not matched to a gene: 1. Germline assignment: CDR1 MDHEN and CDR2 SYDVKM. CDR3 residues: CASSPGGSNQPQHF. Written as DNA, the CDR3 is TGTGCCAGCAGTCCAGGGGGTAGCAATCAGCCCCAGCATTTT.

This chain connects TRBV5-1 to TRBJ1-2; no clear D gene. Germline CDR1 and CDR2: SGHRS and YFSETQ. V lost 0 bases to trimming and J lost 3 bases, with 6 bases between them. This CDR3 has 13 amino acids. DNA for the CDR3: TGCGCCAGCAGCTTGGACGGAGACTATGGCTACACCTTC. It codes for CASSLDGDYGYTF.

The V and J genes are TRBV7-9 and TRBJ2-3; 13 positions agree with TRBD2. This CDR3 is 15 amino acids long. J was trimmed by 8 bases and V by 11 bases; bases with no gene match: 13. Germline lookup yields CDR1 SEHNR and CDR2 FQNEAQ (reference sequence). CDR3 protein: CASGGTSGTSATQYF. CDR3 DNA: TGTGCCTCAGGCGGGACTAGCGGGACTTCAGCTACGCAGTATTTT.

The J gene is TRBJ2-6, the V gene TRBV9; the D is unclear. CDR1 is SGDLS and CDR2 is YYNGEE in the germline V gene. CDR3 size: 16 residues. V gave up 3 bases and J gave up 2 bases, with 12 bases separating them. The CDR3 is CASSAGHSTGANVLTF. Written as DNA, the CDR3 is TGTGCCAGCAGCGCCGGTCACAGTACTGGGGCCAACGTCCTGACTTTC. Full variable domain (missing parts from reference TRBV9 and TRBJ2-6): DSGVTQTPKHLITATGQRVTLRCSPRSGDLSVYWYQQSLDQGLQFLIQYYNGEERAKGNILERFSAQQFPDLHSELNLSSLELGDSALYFCASSAGHSTGANVLTFGAGSRLTVL.

CDR3 sequence reads: CASSPFGGVAYEQYF. The DNA of the CDR3 is TGTGCCAGTAGCCCCTTTGGAGGGGTGGCCTACGAGCAGTACTTC. The rearrangement uses TRBV19 and TRBJ2-7; D is perhaps TRBD2 (6 bases). The CDR3 is 15 residues long. Looked up from germline, CDR1 is LNHDA and CDR2 is SQIVND (reference sequence). Trimming removed 6 bases from V and 2 bases from J, with 17 bases in between.

The chain uses TRBV7-2 and TRBJ2-7, with a tentative D call TRBD1 (5 bases). This CDR3 has 16 amino acids. CDR1 and CDR2 from the germline V gene are SGHTA and FQGNSA. V dropped 3 bases and J dropped 0 bases, with 15 bases sitting between them. For the CDR3, the DNA is TGTGCCAGCAGCTTTTTCTGGGGCGACAGCTCCTACGAGCAGTACTTC. It is translated as CASSFFWGDSSYEQYF.

The CDR3: CASSLGRGVGTDTQYF. CDR3 DNA: TGCGCCAGCAGCTTGGGAAGGGGTGTCGGGACAGATACGCAGTATTTT. The chain combines TRBV5-1 with TRBJ2-3; D possibly corresponds to TRBD1 (5 bases). Germline V gene sequence: CDR1 SGHRS, CDR2 YFSETQ. The CDR3 is 16 residues long. V was clipped by 0 bases and J by 3 bases, with 14 bases between them.

This clone was seen a single time. Here the CDR3 DNA reads TGTGCCAGCAGGGGGGGAGGAGAAAACCCGCAGTATTTT. Its translation: CASRGGGENPQYF. This chain connects TRBV28 to TRBJ2-3; D is perhaps TRBD2 (6 bases). The CDR3 length is 13 residues. The ends were cut back, 6 bases at V and 10 bases at J, with 17 bases in the middle. Germline loops: CDR1 MDHEN, CDR2 SYDVKM.

The gene calls are TRBV5-1 and TRBJ2-5; maybe TRBD1 (6 bases). V lost 4 bases to trimming and J lost 5 bases, with 18 bases between them. The CDR3 has 15 amino acids. Germline lookup yields CDR1 SGHRS and CDR2 YFSETQ. The CDR3 sequence is CASSPALRGYETQYF. CDR3 in DNA: TGCGCCAGCAGCCCCGCACTCAGGGGTTATGAGACCCAGTACTTC.

The rearrangement links TRBV13 to TRBJ1-1; no firm D call. The CDR3 loop spans 15 amino acids. V was shortened by 1 base and J by 1 base, with 10 bases between the two germline ends. Germline V gives CDR1 PRHDT, CDR2 FYEKMQ (reference sequence). In DNA, the CDR3 is TGTGCCAGCAGCTTAGCGTGGCAGGAGAACACTGAAGCTTTCTTT. Encoded protein: CASSLAWQENTEAFF.

This sequence joins TRBV5-1 and TRBJ2-1, with D possibly TRBD2 on 5 matching bases. The CDR3 runs 13 residues. The ends were cut back, 7 bases at V and 7 bases at J, with 15 bases in the middle. Germline-derived CDR1 and CDR2 are SGHRS and YFSETQ. In DNA, the CDR3 is TGCGCCAGCGGAACGGGGAGCTCAAATGAGCAGTTCTTC. It encodes CASGTGSSNEQFF.

J is TRBJ1-5 and V is TRBV7-2, with TRBD1 identical over 9 bases. The junction had 2 bases not matched to a gene; V was cut back by 4 bases and J by 4 bases. The CDR3 is made up of 14 amino acids. CDR1 and CDR2 (germline): SGHTA, FQGNSA. The CDR3 sequence: CASSWDRANQPQHF. The CDR3 DNA is TGTGCCAGCAGCTGGGACAGGGCGAATCAGCCCCAGCATTTT.